This passage covers 15 T cell receptor beta chains from one sample sequenced in a study of sequential checkpoint blockade in melanoma. Treatment specified: randomized to nivolumab then ipilimumab (arm A) or the reverse (arm B). The assay was immunoSEQ multiplex PCR, and TCRdb's table has in-frame clones only and misses some. Among 3,500 to 5,000 clones, 50% to 60% were seen once, and the ten largest hold about a fifth. The sequenced sample was CD8+ T cells sorted from blood (inferred from file names), obtained from a patient given nivolumab and ipilimumab in sequence. Receptor source: a human donor with melanoma.

This clone was counted a few times. The chain carries TRBV5-1 and TRBJ1-1; the match to TRBD1 covers 7 bases. The CDR3 extends over 13 amino acids. After removal of 4 bases from V and 5 bases from J, the junction contained 5 bases not matched to a gene. CDR1 and CDR2 from the germline V gene are SGHRS and YFSETQ. The CDR3 here is CASSAGQITEAFF. The DNA for the CDR3 is TGCGCCAGCAGCGCGGGACAGATTACTGAAGCTTTCTTT.

This clone rates as medium-sized (0.01 to 0.1%). The chain joins TRBV9 to TRBJ2-7; weak D call: TRBD1 (5 bases). Germline V gene lookup returns CDR1 SGDLS and CDR2 YYNGEE. There are 17 residues in the CDR3. V was pared by 4 bases and J by 3 bases, with 23 bases between. CDR3: CASSPSLTAQVGYEQYF. CDR3 in DNA: TGTGCCAGCAGCCCGTCCTTGACAGCCCAGGTGGGCTACGAGCAGTACTTC.

This clone has a handful of counts. The chain carries TRBV6-5 and TRBJ2-5; D is perhaps TRBD2 (6 bases). V dropped 0 bases and J dropped 5 bases, with 13 bases sitting between them. The CDR3 sequence is 15 residues long. Germline CDR1 MNHEY, CDR2 SVGAGI. The CDR3 DNA reads TGTGCCAGCAGTTACTCGTTCGGGAGCGGGGAGACCCAGTACTTC. Translation: CASSYSFGSGETQYF.

This clone was counted between two and nine times. The chain has TRBV2 and TRBJ2-1; possibly TRBD1 for D (6 bases). The germline V and J ends were trimmed by 2 bases and 7 bases, with 15 bases remaining between them. Per the germline V gene, CDR1 is SNHLY and CDR2 is FYNNEI. The CDR3 length is 15 residues. CDR3 DNA sequence: TGTGCCAGCAGTGAATGGGACAAGGGCATTAATGAGCAGTTCTTC. Its translation: CASSEWDKGINEQFF. Variable domain in full (rest from reference TRBV2 and TRBJ2-1): EPEVTQTPSHQVTQMGQEVILRCVPISNHLYFYWYRQILGQKVEFLVSFYNNEISEKSEIFDDQFSVERPDGSNFTLKIRSTKLEDSAMYFCASSEWDKGINEQFFGPGTRLTVL.

In its sample, this clone was seen once. V usage is TRBV19 and J usage is TRBJ1-1, with TRBD1 identical over 7 bases. The ends lost 6 bases at V and 4 bases at J; junction bases unmatched: 5. CDR3 size: 13 residues. Germline CDR1 and CDR2: LNHDA and SQIVND (reference sequence). The CDR3 loop is CASSITGVTEAFF. DNA for the CDR3: TGTGCCAGTAGCATCACAGGGGTCACTGAAGCTTTCTTT.

The table lists this clone with a few counts. The chain uses TRBV7-9 and TRBJ1-4; 9 positions match TRBD1. The CDR3 consists of 18 residues. The germline V gene encodes CDR1 SEHNR and CDR2 FQNEAQ (reference sequence). With 1 base clipped from V and 0 bases from J, the junction kept 6 bases outside the gene matches. CDR3 coding DNA: TGTGCCAGCAGCTTAGTCTGGACAGGGGATGCAACTAATGAAAAACTGTTTTTT. This gives the protein CASSLVWTGDATNEKLFF.

The genes are TRBV7-2 and TRBJ2-1, with 8 bases aligning to TRBD2. The CDR3 contains 15 residues. Germline V CDR1 and CDR2: SGHTA, FQGNSA. V lost 2 bases, J lost 6 bases, and 6 bases stayed unmatched. The CDR3 is CASSLNGRVFNEQFF. DNA for the CDR3: TGTGCCAGCAGCTTAAACGGGAGGGTTTTCAATGAGCAGTTCTTC.

This chain links TRBV28 with TRBJ2-1, with 10 bases lining up with TRBD2. CDR3 size: 14 residues. Germline lookup yields CDR1 MDHEN and CDR2 SYDVKM. The J segment lost 8 bases and the V segment lost 7 bases, leaving 8 bases of the junction unmatched. The CDR3 nucleotides are TGTGCCAGCACCCAGCGGGAGGGCCAAGATGAGCAGTTCTTC. Residues: CASTQREGQDEQFF.

This rearrangement joins TRBV28 to TRBJ1-6; perhaps TRBD1 as D (5 bases). Germline V gene data show CDR1 as MDHEN and CDR2 as SYDVKM. This CDR3 contains 14 residues. V was trimmed by 3 bases and J by 10 bases, leaving 13 bases between them. The CDR3 DNA reads TGTGCCAGCAGTTTTACGGGGGTAGGATCACCCCTCCACTTT. Its translation: CASSFTGVGSPLHF.

The rearrangement links TRBV6-4 to TRBJ2-5; 9 nucleotides align to TRBD1. CDR1 is MRHNA and CDR2 is SNTAGT in the germline V gene. The CDR3 is 14 residues long. After removal of 4 bases from V and 2 bases from J, the junction contained 2 bases not matched to a gene. CDR3 DNA sequence: TGTGCCAGCAGTGGACAGGGGGGGCAAGAGACCCAGTACTTC. Translation: CASSGQGGQETQYF.

This clone was detected a few times. The chain joins TRBV5-6 to TRBJ2-1, with 8 bases identical to TRBD2. Germline V gene lookup returns CDR1 SGHDT and CDR2 YYEEEE. This CDR3 is 16 amino acids long. Trimming took 1 base from V and 0 from J; bases not matched to a gene: 3. The CDR3 region is CASSLYSGSSYNEQFF. DNA for the CDR3: TGTGCCAGCAGCTTGTACAGCGGGAGCTCCTACAATGAGCAGTTCTTC.

The rearrangement joins TRBV19 to TRBJ2-2, with TRBD1 matching over 9 bases. Germline CDR1 reads LNHDA; CDR2 reads SQIVND (reference sequence). V gave up 5 bases and J gave up 4 bases; unmatched junction bases: 11. This CDR3 region has 17 residues. CDR3 in DNA: TGTGCCAGTAGTCCCGAGGGTGGGACAGGGAGCACCGGGGAGCTGTTTTTT. Encoded protein: CASSPEGGTGSTGELFF.

The V gene is TRBV7-9, the J gene TRBJ2-7; the D is unclear. Trimming took 5 bases from V and 0 from J, leaving 14 bases between them. Germline values: CDR1 SEHNR, CDR2 FQNEAQ (reference sequence). This CDR3 is built from 15 residues. CDR3 residues: CASSLRKAGSYEQYF. The CDR3 nucleotides are TGTGCCAGCAGCCTAAGAAAAGCCGGCTCCTACGAGCAGTACTTC.

In its sample, this clone was seen a few times. The J gene is TRBJ2-7, the V gene TRBV25-1; 7 bases fit TRBD1. CDR1 and CDR2 (germline): MGHDK, SYGVNS. This CDR3 is 17 amino acids long. V was clipped by 1 base and J by 0 bases; unmatched bases: 9. The CDR3 loop reads CASSESPGTASSYEQYF. The CDR3, as DNA: TGTGCCAGCAGTGAATCCCCCGGGACAGCGAGCTCCTACGAGCAGTACTTC.

The chain employs TRBV27 and TRBJ2-7; 15 bases align to TRBD2. Germline CDR1 MNHEY, CDR2 SMNVEV (reference sequence). The CDR3 is made up of 18 amino acids. Trimming took 3 bases from V and 7 from J; bases not matched to a gene: 13. CDR3 sequence reads: CASSFSGLAGGAITEQYF. Written as DNA, the CDR3 is TGTGCCAGCAGTTTCTCCGGACTAGCGGGAGGGGCTATAACGGAGCAGTACTTC.